The clone carrying this T cell receptor (beta chain) was observed at least ten times. The source of the sample is a study of regulatory T cells in long-lasting Graves disease. V lost 7 bases and J lost 4, with 12 bases in between. This CDR3 contains 13 residues. Per germline, CDR1 SGHRS and CDR2 YFSETQ. Time point defined: newly diagnosed GD, antithyroid drugs for less than 3 months. There was RNA extracted from PBMCs, and the TCR library was made from it. CDR3-region Arm-PCR and iRepertoire HTBI primers produced the TCR beta libraries. Each CDR3 protein gets one entry after TCRdb re-called the multiplex PCR reads with MiXCR. Of about 440,000 distinct CDR3 sequences listed, about 15% are singletons. This same sample was also taken into another study, of T cells in Graves' hyperthyroidism and ophthalmopathy. This second study says: When the TCR CDR3 underwent first-round RT-PCR, the HTBI primer set was used.

This sample comprised peripheral blood mononuclear cells (PBMCs), obtained at new diagnosis, from a patient treated with antithyroid drugs. The sequence derives from a woman in her thirties with Graves disease. V is TRBV5-1 and J is TRBJ2-1; tentative D call: TRBD2 (6 bases). The CDR3: CASRGNLYNEQFF. DNA for the CDR3: TGCGCCAGCCGGGGGAACTTATACAATGAGCAGTTCTTC.